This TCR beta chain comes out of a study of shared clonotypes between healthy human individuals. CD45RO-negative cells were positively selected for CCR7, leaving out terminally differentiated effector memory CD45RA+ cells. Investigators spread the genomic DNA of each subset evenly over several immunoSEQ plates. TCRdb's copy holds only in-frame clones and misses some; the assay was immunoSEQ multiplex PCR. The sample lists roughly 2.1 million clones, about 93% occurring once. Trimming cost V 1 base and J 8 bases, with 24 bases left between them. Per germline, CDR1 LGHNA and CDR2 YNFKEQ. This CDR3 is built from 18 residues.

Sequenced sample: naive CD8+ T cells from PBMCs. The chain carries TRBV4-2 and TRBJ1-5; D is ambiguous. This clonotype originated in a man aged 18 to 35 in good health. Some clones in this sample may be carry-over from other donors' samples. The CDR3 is CASSQVASGGFGLKPQHF. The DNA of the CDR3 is TGTGCCAGCAGCCAAGTAGCGTCGGGAGGATTTGGGTTGAAGCCCCAGCATTTT.